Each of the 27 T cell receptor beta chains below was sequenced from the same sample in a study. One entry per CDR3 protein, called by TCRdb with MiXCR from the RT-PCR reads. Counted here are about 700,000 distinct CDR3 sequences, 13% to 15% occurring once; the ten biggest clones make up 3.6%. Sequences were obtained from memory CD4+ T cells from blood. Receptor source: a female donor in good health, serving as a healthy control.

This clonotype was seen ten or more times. The CDR3 loop reads CASSLRGTYNEQFF. CDR3 sequence (DNA): TGTGCCAGCAGCCTCAGGGGGACCTACAATGAGCAGTTCTTC. This sequence joins TRBV7-2 and TRBJ2-1; 7 nucleotides align to TRBD1. Germline V CDR1 and CDR2: SGHTA, FQGNSA. The CDR3 totals 14 residues. V was pared by 5 bases and J by 2 bases, with 3 bases of the junction left unmatched.

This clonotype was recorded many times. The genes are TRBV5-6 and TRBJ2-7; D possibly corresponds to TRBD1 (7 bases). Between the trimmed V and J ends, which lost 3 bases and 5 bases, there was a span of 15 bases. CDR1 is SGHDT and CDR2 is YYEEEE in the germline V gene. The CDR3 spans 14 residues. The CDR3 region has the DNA TGTGCCAGCAGCTCTCCAGGGGGGTTCGACGAGCAGTACTTC. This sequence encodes CASSSPGGFDEQYF.

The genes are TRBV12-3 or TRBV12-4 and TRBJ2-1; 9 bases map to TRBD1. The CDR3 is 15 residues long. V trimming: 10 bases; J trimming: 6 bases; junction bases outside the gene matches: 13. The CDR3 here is CATNRGQGWVNEQFF. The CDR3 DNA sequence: TGTGCCACCAACAGGGGACAGGGTTGGGTCAATGAGCAGTTCTTC.

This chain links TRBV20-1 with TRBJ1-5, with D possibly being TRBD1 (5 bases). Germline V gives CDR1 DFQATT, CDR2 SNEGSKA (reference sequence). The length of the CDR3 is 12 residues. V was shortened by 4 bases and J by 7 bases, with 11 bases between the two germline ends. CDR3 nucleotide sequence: TGCAGTGCTACAGGGTTCGAGCAGCCCCAGCATTTT. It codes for CSATGFEQPQHF.

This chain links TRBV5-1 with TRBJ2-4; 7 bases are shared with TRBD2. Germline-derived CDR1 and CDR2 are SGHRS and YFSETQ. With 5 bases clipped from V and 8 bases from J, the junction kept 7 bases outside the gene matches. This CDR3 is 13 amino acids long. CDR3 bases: TGCGCCAGCAGTAGGGGAGGGAGGGACATTCAGTACTTC. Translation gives CASSRGGRDIQYF.

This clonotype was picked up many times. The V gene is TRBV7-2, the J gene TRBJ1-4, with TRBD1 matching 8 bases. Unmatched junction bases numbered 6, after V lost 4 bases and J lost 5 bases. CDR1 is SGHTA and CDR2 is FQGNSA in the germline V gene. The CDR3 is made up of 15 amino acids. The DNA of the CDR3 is TGTGCCAGCAGCTCCCAGGGGGCCCTCAATGAAAAACTGTTTTTT. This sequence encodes CASSSQGALNEKLFF.

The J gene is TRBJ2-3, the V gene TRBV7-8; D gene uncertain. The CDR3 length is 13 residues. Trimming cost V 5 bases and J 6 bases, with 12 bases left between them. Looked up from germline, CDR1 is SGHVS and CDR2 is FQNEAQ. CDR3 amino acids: CASSPRNKDTQYF. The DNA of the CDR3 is TGTGCCAGCAGCCCCAGAAACAAGGATACGCAGTATTTT.

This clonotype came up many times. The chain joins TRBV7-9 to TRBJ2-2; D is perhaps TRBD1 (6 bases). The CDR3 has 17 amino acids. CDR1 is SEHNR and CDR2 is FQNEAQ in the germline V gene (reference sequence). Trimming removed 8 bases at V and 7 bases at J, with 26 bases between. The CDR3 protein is CASERASTGNARGELFF. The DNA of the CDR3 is TGTGCCAGCGAACGGGCCTCCACAGGGAACGCGCGCGGGGAGCTGTTTTTT.

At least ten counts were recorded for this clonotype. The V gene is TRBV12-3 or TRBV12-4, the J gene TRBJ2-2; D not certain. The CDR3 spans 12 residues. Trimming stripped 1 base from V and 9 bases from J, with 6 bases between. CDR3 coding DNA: TGTGCCAGCAGTTTAGTTTACCGGGAGCTGTTTTTT. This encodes CASSLVYRELFF.

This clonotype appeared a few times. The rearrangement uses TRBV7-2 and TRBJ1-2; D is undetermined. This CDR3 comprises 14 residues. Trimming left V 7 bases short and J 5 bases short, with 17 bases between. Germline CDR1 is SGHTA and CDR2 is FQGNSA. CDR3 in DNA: TGTGCCAGCACCCTGAAGATAAGGGATTATGGCTACACCTTC. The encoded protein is CASTLKIRDYGYTF.

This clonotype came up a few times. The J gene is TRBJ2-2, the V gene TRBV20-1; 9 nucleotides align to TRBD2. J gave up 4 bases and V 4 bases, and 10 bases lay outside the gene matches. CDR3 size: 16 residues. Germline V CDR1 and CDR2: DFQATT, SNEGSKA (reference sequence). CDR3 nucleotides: TGCAGTGCTACGTTAGCGGGGGCCCCGGGCACCGGGGAGCTGTTTTTT. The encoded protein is CSATLAGAPGTGELFF.

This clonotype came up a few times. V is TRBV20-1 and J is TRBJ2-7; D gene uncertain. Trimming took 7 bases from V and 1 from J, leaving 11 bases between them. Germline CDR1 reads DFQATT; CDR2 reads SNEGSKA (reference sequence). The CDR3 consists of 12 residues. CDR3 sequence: CSVAGISYEQYF. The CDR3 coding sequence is TGCAGTGTGGCAGGCATATCCTACGAGCAGTACTTC.

In DNA form, the CDR3 reads TGCGCCAGCAGGGAAGCGGGAGGGGCAGATACGCAGTATTTT. This encodes CASREAGGADTQYF. This sequence joins TRBV4-1 and TRBJ2-3, with 10 bases that match TRBD2. The CDR3 has 14 amino acids. V lost 6 bases and J lost 4; bases outside the gene matches: 4. Germline CDR1 is MGHRA and CDR2 is YSYEKL.

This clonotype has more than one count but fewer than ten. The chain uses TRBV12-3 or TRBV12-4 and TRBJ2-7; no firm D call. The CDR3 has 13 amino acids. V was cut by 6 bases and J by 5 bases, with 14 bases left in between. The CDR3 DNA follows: TGTGCCAGCAGCCGCCTACCATGGGACGAGCAGTACTTC. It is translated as CASSRLPWDEQYF.

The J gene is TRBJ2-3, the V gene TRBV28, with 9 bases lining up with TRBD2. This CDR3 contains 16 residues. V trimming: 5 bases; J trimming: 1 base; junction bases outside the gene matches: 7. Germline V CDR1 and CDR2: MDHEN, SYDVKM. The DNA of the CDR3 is TGTGCCAGCAGTAAGGTCCGACTAGCGGGCACAGATACGCAGTATTTT. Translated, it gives CASSKVRLAGTDTQYF.

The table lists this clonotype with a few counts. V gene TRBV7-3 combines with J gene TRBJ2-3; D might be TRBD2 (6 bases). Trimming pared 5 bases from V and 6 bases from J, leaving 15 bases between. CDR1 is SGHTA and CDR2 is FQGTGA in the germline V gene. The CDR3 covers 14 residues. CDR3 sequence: CASSQKGGDDTQYF. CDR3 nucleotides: TGTGCCAGCAGCCAAAAAGGCGGGGATGATACGCAGTATTTT.

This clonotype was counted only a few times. CDR3 DNA: TGTGCCACCGTATCTAGCGGGAGCTCCTACAATGAGCAGTTCTTC. Translation: CATVSSGSSYNEQFF. V gene TRBV27 combines with J gene TRBJ2-1; 10 nucleotides agree with TRBD2. Germline CDR1 MNHEY, CDR2 SMNVEV (reference sequence). The CDR3 covers 15 residues. V trimming: 10 bases; J trimming: 0 bases; junction bases outside the gene matches: 6.

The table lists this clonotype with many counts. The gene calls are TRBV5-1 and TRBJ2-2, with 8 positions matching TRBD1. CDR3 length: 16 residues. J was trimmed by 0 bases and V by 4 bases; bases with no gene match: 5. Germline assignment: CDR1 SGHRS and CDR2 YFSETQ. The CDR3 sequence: CASSQGASTNTGELFF. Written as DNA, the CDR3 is TGCGCCAGCAGCCAGGGGGCATCTACGAACACCGGGGAGCTGTTTTTT.

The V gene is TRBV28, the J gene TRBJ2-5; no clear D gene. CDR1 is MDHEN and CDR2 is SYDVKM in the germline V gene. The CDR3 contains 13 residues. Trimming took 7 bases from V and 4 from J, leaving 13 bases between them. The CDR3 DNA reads TGTGCCAGCACTTCTCTGTCCCCAGAGACCCAGTACTTC. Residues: CASTSLSPETQYF.

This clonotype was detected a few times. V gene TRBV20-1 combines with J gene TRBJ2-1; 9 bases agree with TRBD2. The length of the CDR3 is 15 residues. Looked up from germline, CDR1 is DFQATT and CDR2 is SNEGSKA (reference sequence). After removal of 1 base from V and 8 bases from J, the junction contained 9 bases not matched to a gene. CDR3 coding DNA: TGCAGTGCTAGAGGCGGCGGCGGGAGGGCGTATGAGCAGTTCTTC. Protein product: CSARGGGGRAYEQFF.

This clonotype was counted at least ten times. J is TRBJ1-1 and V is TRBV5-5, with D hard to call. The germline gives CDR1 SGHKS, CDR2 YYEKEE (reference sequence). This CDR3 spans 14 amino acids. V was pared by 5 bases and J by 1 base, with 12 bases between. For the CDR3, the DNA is TGTGCCAGCAGTATAGAACCGACGAACACTGAAGCTTTCTTT. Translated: CASSIEPTNTEAFF.

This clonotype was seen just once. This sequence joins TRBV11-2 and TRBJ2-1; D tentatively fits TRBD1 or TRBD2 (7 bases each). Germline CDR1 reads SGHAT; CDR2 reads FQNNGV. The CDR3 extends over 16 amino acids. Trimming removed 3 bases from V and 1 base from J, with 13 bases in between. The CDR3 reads CASSFREGASYNEQFF. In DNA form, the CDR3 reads TGTGCCAGCAGCTTTAGGGAGGGGGCTTCCTACAATGAGCAGTTCTTC.

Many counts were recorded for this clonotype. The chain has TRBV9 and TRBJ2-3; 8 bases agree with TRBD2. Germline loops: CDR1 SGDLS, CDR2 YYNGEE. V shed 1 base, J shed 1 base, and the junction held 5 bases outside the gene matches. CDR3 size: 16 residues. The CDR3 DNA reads TGTGCCAGCAGCGTAATGGCTAGCGGGCGCACAGATACGCAGTATTTT. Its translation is CASSVMASGRTDTQYF.

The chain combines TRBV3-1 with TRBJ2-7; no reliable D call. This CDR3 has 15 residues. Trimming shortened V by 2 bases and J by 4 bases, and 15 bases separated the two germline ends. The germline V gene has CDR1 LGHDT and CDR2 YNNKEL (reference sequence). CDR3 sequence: CASSQRATGYYEQYF. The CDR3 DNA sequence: TGTGCCAGCAGCCAAAGGGCCACCGGCTATTACGAGCAGTACTTC.

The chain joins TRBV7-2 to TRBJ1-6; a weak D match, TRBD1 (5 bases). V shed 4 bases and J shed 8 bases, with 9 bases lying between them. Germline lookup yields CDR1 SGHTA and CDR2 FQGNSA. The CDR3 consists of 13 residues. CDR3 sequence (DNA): TGTGCCAGCAGCTCGACAGTTGATTCACCCCTCCACTTT. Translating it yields CASSSTVDSPLHF.

The CDR3 reads CSAWGGGPYEQYF. The DNA for the CDR3 is TGCAGTGCTTGGGGGGGGGGTCCGTACGAGCAGTACTTC. This sequence joins TRBV20-1 and TRBJ2-7; TRBD2 aligns across 7 bases. CDR1 is DFQATT, CDR2 SNEGSKA, per germline (reference sequence). The ends lost 5 bases at V and 4 bases at J; junction bases unmatched: 8. The CDR3 extends over 13 amino acids.

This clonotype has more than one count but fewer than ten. The CDR3 region has the DNA TGTGCCATCAGTGAGTCGGGGATTTTAAGTGAGCAGTACTTC. Translating gives CAISESGILSEQYF. This sequence joins TRBV10-3 and TRBJ2-7; D not resolved. There are 14 residues in the CDR3. Per the germline V gene, CDR1 is ENHRY and CDR2 is SYGVKD. With 0 bases removed from V and 7 bases from J, the gap between germline ends came to 13 bases.